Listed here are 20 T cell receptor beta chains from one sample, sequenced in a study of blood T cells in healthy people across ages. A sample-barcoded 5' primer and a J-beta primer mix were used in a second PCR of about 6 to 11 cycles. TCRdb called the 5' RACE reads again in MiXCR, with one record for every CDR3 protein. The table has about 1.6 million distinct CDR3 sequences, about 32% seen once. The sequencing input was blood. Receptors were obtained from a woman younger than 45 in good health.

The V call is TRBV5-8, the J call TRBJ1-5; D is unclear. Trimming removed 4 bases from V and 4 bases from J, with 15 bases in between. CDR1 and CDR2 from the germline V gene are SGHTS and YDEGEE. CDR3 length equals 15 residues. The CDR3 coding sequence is TGTGCCAGCAGCCTTATAGTTCGAAGAAATCAGCCCCAGCATTTT. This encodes CASSLIVRRNQPQHF.

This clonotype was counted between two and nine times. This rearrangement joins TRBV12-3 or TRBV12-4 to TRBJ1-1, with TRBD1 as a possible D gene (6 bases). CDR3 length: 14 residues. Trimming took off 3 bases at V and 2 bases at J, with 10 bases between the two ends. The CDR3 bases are TGTGCCAGCAGTTTCGACAGGAGAAACACTGAAGCTTTCTTT. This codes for CASSFDRRNTEAFF.

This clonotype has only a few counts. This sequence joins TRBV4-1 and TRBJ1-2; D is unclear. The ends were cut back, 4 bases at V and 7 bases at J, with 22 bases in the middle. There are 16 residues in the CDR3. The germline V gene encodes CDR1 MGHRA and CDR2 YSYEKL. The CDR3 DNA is TGCGCCAGCAGCCGAGATGGGGTTTCCCCTATGTTTGGCTACACCTTC. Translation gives CASSRDGVSPMFGYTF.

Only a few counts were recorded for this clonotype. The CDR3, as DNA: TGTGCCAGCAGCCAGACTAGCGGGATGGAGCAGTTCTTC. This codes for CASSQTSGMEQFF. This chain uses TRBV7-9 with TRBJ2-1; 11 bases map to TRBD2. This CDR3 contains 13 residues. The V gene's germline CDR1 is SEHNR and CDR2 FQNEAQ (reference sequence). Losses at the gene ends were 5 bases for V and 10 bases for J; bases not matched to a gene: 4.

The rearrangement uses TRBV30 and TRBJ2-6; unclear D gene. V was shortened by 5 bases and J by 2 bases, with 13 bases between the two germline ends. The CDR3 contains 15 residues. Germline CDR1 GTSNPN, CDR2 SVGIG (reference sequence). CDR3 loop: CAWEAEEAGANVLTF. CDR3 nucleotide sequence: TGTGCCTGGGAGGCTGAAGAGGCTGGGGCCAACGTCCTGACTTTC.

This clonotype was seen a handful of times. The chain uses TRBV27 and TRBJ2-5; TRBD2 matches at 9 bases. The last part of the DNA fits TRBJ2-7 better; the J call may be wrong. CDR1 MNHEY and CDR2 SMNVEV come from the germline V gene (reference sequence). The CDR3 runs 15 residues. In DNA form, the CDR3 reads TGTGCCAGCAGTTTATCCCCTAGCGGGGCTCGCGAGCAGTACTTC. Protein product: CASSLSPSGAREQYF.

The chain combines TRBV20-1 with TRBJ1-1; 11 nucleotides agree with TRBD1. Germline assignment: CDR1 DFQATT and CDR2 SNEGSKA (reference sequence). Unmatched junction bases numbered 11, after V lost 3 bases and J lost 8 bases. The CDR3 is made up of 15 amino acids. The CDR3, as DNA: TGCAGTGCTAGTCTTACTCCGGGACAGGGGGTGGAAGCTTTCTTT. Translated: CSASLTPGQGVEAFF.

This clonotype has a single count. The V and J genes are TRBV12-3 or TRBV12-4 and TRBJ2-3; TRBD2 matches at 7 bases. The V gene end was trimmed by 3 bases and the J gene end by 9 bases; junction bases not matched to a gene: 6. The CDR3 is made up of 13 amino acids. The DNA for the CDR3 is TGTGCCAGCAGTTTTCTCTGGGGGGGAACGCAGTATTTT. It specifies CASSFLWGGTQYF.

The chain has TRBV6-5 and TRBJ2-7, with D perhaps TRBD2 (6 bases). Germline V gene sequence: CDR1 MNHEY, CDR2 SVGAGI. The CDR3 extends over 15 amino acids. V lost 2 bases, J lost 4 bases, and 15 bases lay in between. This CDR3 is CASSYAGTGPYEQYF. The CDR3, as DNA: TGTGCCAGCAGTTACGCCGGGACTGGGCCTTACGAGCAGTACTTC.

For the CDR3, the DNA is TGCAGTGCCCCCGTCACTGGCGGGATTAATGAGCAGTTCTTC. Its protein product is CSAPVTGGINEQFF. This chain links TRBV20-1 with TRBJ2-1, with TRBD2 as a possible D gene (6 bases). With 6 bases removed from V and 7 bases from J, the gap between germline ends came to 19 bases. The CDR3 sequence is 14 residues long. CDR1 and CDR2 from the germline V gene are DFQATT and SNEGSKA (reference sequence).

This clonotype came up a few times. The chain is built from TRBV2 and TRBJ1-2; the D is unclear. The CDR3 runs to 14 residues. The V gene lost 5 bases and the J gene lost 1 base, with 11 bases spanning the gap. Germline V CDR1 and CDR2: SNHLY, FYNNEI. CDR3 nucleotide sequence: TGTGCCAGCAGTTCCTCTCAGGTTAACTATGGCTACACCTTC. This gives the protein CASSSSQVNYGYTF.

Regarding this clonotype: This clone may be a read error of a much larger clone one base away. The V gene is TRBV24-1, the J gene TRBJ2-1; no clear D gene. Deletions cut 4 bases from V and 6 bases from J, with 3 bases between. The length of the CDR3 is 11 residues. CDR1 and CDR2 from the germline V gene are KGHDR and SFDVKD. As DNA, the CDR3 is TGTGCCACCAGTGAATGCAATGAGCAGTTCTTC. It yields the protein CATSECNEQFF.

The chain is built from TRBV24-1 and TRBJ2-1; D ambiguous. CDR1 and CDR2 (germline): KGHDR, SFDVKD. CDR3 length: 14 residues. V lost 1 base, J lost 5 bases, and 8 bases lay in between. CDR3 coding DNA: TGTGCCACCAGTGATTTTGTGGGGAACAATGAGCAGTTCTTC. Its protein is CATSDFVGNNEQFF.

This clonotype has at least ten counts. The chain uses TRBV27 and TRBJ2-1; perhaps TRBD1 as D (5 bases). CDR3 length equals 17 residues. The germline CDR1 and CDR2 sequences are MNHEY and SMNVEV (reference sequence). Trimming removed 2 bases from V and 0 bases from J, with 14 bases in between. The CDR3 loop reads CASSLIGHLSSYNEQFF. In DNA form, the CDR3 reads TGTGCCAGCAGTTTAATAGGACATTTAAGCTCCTACAATGAGCAGTTCTTC.

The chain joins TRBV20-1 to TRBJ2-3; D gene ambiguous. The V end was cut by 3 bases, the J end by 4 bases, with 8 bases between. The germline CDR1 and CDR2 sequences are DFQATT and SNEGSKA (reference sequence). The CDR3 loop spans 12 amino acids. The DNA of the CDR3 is TGCAGTGCTAGGCTAGATTCAGATACGCAGTATTTT. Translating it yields CSARLDSDTQYF.

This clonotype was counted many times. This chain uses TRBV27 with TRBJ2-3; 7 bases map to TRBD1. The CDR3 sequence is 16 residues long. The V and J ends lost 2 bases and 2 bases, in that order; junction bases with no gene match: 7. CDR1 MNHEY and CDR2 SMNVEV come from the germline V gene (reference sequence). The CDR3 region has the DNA TGTGCCAGCAGTTTACGCACAGGGGCAGACACAGATACGCAGTATTTT. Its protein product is CASSLRTGADTDTQYF.

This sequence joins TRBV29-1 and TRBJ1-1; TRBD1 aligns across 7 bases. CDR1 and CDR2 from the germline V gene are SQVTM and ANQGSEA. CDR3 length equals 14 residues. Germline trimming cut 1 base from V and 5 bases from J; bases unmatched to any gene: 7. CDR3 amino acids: CSVEGEGARTEAFF. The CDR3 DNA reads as TGCAGCGTTGAAGGAGAGGGGGCGAGGACTGAAGCTTTCTTT.

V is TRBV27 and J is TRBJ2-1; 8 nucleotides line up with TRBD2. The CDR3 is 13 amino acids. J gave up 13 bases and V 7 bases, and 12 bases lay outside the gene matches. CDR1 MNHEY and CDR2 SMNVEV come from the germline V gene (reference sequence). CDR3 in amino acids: CASTSGGAGGQFF. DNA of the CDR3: TGTGCCAGCACGAGTGGCGGGGCGGGAGGACAGTTCTTC.

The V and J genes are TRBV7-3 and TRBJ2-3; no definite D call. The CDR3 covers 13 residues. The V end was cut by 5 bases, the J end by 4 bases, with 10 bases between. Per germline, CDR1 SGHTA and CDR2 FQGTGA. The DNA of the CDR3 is TGTGCCAGCAGCCAACCGTCCCCAGATACGCAGTATTTT. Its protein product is CASSQPSPDTQYF.

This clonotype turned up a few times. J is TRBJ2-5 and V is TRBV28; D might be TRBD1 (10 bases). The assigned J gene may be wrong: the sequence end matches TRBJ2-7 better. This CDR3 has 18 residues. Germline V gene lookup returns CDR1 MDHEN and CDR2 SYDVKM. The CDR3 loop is CASLKTGGWLAGNYEQYF. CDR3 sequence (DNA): TGTGCCAGTTTAAAGACAGGGGGCTGGCTAGCGGGGAACTACGAGCAGTACTTC.